The 18 T cell receptor beta chains presented below share a single source sample, sequenced in a study of blood T cells in healthy people across ages (dated by TCRdb to the mid-2010s). Receptors were amplified or captured by 5' RACE. TCRdb names Illumina HiSeq 2500 as the instrument used. A second PCR of 7 to 11 cycles was performed with a sample-barcoded 5' primer and a J-beta primer mix. Starting from the raw public reads, TCRdb applied fastp trimming at Q25, assembled clones with MiXCR and retained in-frame beta chains. Every CDR3 protein is listed once, alongside the most common genes and DNA of its rows. A total of 850,000 to 1,100,000 distinct CDR3 sequences appear in this sample, 35% to 45% of them only once. The top ten clones comprise about 12% of the sample. Sequenced: blood. The receptors here all came from a man younger than 35 in good health.

This chain uses TRBV6-4 with TRBJ2-3; tentatively, D is TRBD2 (5 bases). V was cut by 4 bases and J by 3 bases, with 14 bases left in between. The CDR3 length is 15 residues. CDR1 MRHNA and CDR2 SNTAGT come from the germline V gene. The CDR3 DNA is TGTGCCAGCAGTGCATCCGGGATAGGTACAGATACGCAGTATTTT. Translation: CASSASGIGTDTQYF.

The table lists this clonotype with a few counts. The V gene is TRBV5-1, the J gene TRBJ1-6, with 7 bases matching TRBD1. Germline CDR1 SGHRS, CDR2 YFSETQ. V lost 0 bases to trimming and J lost 8 bases; unmatched junction nucleotides: 5. The CDR3 has 15 amino acids. The CDR3 protein is CASSLAGTEDSPLHF. The DNA of the CDR3 is TGCGCCAGCAGCTTGGCTGGGACAGAAGATTCACCCCTCCACTTT.

This sequence joins TRBV6-1 and TRBJ1-2, with 7 bases fitting TRBD1. CDR3 length: 15 residues. Germline CDR1 and CDR2: MNHNS and SASEGT. J lost 3 bases, V lost 6 bases, and 10 bases had no gene match. CDR3 region: CASSNRGRSDYGYTF. CDR3 coding DNA: TGTGCCAGCAGCAACAGGGGAAGGTCGGACTATGGCTACACCTTC.

The sample holds a few counts of this clonotype. The gene calls are TRBV7-2 and TRBJ1-1; D is unclear. The germline gives CDR1 SGHTA, CDR2 FQGNSA. The germline V and J ends were trimmed by 1 base and 1 base, with 13 bases remaining between them. The CDR3 covers 16 residues. The CDR3 spells CASSLGLGRPNTEAFF. CDR3 coding DNA: TGTGCCAGCAGCTTAGGCTTAGGCAGACCGAACACTGAAGCTTTCTTT. Full variable domain (remainder filled in from reference TRBV7-2 and TRBJ1-1): GAGVSQSPSNKVTEKGKDVELRCDPISGHTALYWYRQSLGQGLEFLIYFQGNSAPDKSGLPSDRFSAERTGGSVSTLTIQRTQQEDSAVYLCASSLGLGRPNTEAFFGQGTRLTVV.

The sample holds a few counts of this clonotype. The chain carries TRBV10-3 and TRBJ1-6, with D possibly matching TRBD1 (5 bases). CDR1 is ENHRY and CDR2 is SYGVKD in the germline V gene. Between the trimmed V and J ends, which lost 2 bases and 10 bases, there was a span of 15 bases. The CDR3 extends over 15 amino acids. CDR3 residues: CAISETGTSDSPLHF. The CDR3 nucleotides read TGTGCCATCAGTGAGACCGGGACCTCAGACTCACCCCTCCACTTT.

This rearrangement joins TRBV13 to TRBJ1-2; TRBD1 matches at 8 bases. Germline V gene sequence: CDR1 PRHDT, CDR2 FYEKMQ (reference sequence). After removal of 5 bases from V and 3 bases from J, the junction contained 8 bases not matched to a gene. The CDR3 contains 15 residues. This CDR3 reads CASSQGARGYYGYTF. DNA of the CDR3: TGTGCCAGCAGCCAGGGGGCCAGGGGGTACTATGGCTACACCTTC.

The chain combines TRBV6-5 with TRBJ2-2; the match to TRBD2 covers 15 bases. V was pared by 6 bases and J by 0 bases, with 5 bases of the junction left unmatched. This CDR3 contains 18 residues. CDR1 and CDR2 (germline): MNHEY, SVGAGI. In DNA form, the CDR3 reads TGTGCCAGCAGGGGACTAGCGGGGGGCCTCGCGAACACCGGGGAGCTGTTTTTT. It yields the protein CASRGLAGGLANTGELFF.

This clonotype was seen more than once but under ten times. The chain couples TRBV7-9 to TRBJ1-1; tentative D call: TRBD1 (6 bases). Trimming removed 5 bases at V and 5 bases at J, with 15 bases between. The CDR3 consists of 14 residues. Germline V gene lookup returns CDR1 SEHNR and CDR2 FQNEAQ (reference sequence). The CDR3: CASSPPRGATEAFF. DNA for the CDR3: TGTGCCAGCAGCCCCCCACGGGGGGCAACTGAAGCTTTCTTT.

The gene calls are TRBV5-1 and TRBJ1-1; 11 nucleotides match TRBD1. J was trimmed by 5 bases and V by 3 bases; bases with no gene match: 6. Germline V gene data show CDR1 as SGHRS and CDR2 as YFSETQ. This CDR3 spans 15 amino acids. As DNA, the CDR3 is TGCGCCAGCAGCTCATTAGGGACAGGGGGAACTGAAGCTTTCTTT. Amino acids: CASSSLGTGGTEAFF.

This chain links TRBV6-5 with TRBJ2-1; 9 bases line up with TRBD2. The DNA end favors TRBJ2-7, so the J call may be wrong. The CDR3 has 14 residues. Germline V gene data show CDR1 as MNHEY and CDR2 as SVGAGI. The DNA of the CDR3 is TGTGCCAGCAGTTATAGCGGGGGATACAATGAGCAGTACTTC. It translates to CASSYSGGYNEQYF.

On this clonotype: At one end, the junction sequence differs from germline, possibly due to a read error. The V gene is TRBV12-5, the J gene TRBJ2-2, with 13 positions matching TRBD2. The CDR3 contains 15 residues. Germline-derived CDR1 and CDR2 are LGHNT and FRNRAP. The CDR3 spells CASARTSGGTGELFF. The CDR3 nucleotides read TGCGCTAGTGCCCGGACTAGCGGGGGCACCGGGGAGCTGTTTTTT.

This sequence joins TRBV4-1 and TRBJ2-7; a possible D gene is TRBD1 (5 bases). The CDR3 has 18 amino acids. Per the germline V gene, CDR1 is MGHRA and CDR2 is YSYEKL. The V end was cut by 2 bases, the J end by 2 bases, with 22 bases between. Here the CDR3 DNA reads TGCGCCAGCAGCCAAATGGCAGGGAATCCATGGGTCCCCTACGAGCAGTACTTC. Translating gives CASSQMAGNPWVPYEQYF.

This clonotype was recorded once. The junction shows a germline mismatch at one end, possibly a read error. J is TRBJ2-2 and V is TRBV6-2 or TRBV6-3; D possibly matches TRBD1 or TRBD2 (5 bases each). The CDR3 totals 15 residues. The germline V gene has CDR1 MNHEY and CDR2 SVGEGT. The DNA of the CDR3 is TGTGCCAGCAGTTACGTAGGGACGGACACCGGGGAGTTGTTTTTT. Translated: CASSYVGTDTGELFF.

The J gene is TRBJ1-2, the V gene TRBV7-9; a weak D match, TRBD1 (6 bases). V was clipped by 1 base and J by 6 bases, with 18 bases between them. This CDR3 is built from 16 residues. CDR1 and CDR2 (germline): SEHNR, FQNEAQ (reference sequence). The CDR3 bases are TGTGCCAGCAGCTTAGGATTCGGGCAGGGGAATAATGGCTACACCTTC. Translation gives CASSLGFGQGNNGYTF. Full variable domain (rest looked up from reference TRBV7-9 and TRBJ1-2): DTGVSQNPRHKITKRGQNVTFRCDPISEHNRLYWYRQTLGQGPEFLTYFQNEAQLEKSRLLSDRFSAERPKGSFSTLEIQRTEQGDSAMYLCASSLGFGQGNNGYTFGSGTRLTVV.

This clonotype was observed a few times. This chain links TRBV29-1 with TRBJ2-5; TRBD1 is a possible D gene (6 bases). V was clipped by 0 bases and J by 5 bases, with 10 bases between them. This CDR3 has 13 residues. Germline loops: CDR1 SQVTM, CDR2 ANQGSEA. Here the CDR3 reads CSVEENREETQYF. CDR3 in DNA: TGCAGCGTTGAAGAAAACAGGGAGGAGACCCAGTACTTC.

The V and J genes are TRBV12-3 or TRBV12-4 and TRBJ1-2; weak D call: TRBD1 (5 bases). V shed 6 bases and J shed 4 bases, with 18 bases lying between them. This CDR3 comprises 15 residues. The CDR3 protein is CASSPGGTPFYGYTF. DNA of the CDR3: TGTGCCAGCAGCCCTGGGGGGACCCCGTTCTATGGCTACACCTTC.

This clonotype appeared a few times. The V gene is TRBV5-1, the J gene TRBJ2-1, with 8 bases aligning to TRBD1. Per germline, CDR1 SGHRS and CDR2 YFSETQ. This CDR3 has 15 amino acids. J lost 6 bases, V lost 1 base, and 6 bases had no gene match. This chain's CDR3 is CASSLRTGLLNEQFF. Written as DNA, the CDR3 is TGCGCCAGCAGCTTGAGGACAGGGCTACTCAATGAGCAGTTCTTC.

J is TRBJ2-2 and V is TRBV20-1; D unclear. This CDR3 contains 16 residues. Germline assignment: CDR1 DFQATT and CDR2 SNEGSKA (reference sequence). V was cut by 5 bases and J by 1 base, with 17 bases left in between. As DNA, the CDR3 is TGCAGTGCTCGACGGCCCCAAGGAAAGAACACCGGGGAGCTGTTTTTT. Its protein product is CSARRPQGKNTGELFF.